This T cell receptor beta chain emerged from a study of T cells in Graves' hyperthyroidism and ophthalmopathy. This clonotype was seen only a few times. The V gene lost 3 bases and the J gene lost 2 bases, with 4 bases spanning the gap. CDR1 MDHEN and CDR2 SYDVKM come from the germline V gene. This CDR3 region has 12 residues. Using RNA transcripts as the source, TCR beta CDR3 regions were amplified. In the first-round RT-PCR of the TCR CDR3, the HTBI primer set was used. Via MiXCR, TCRdb re-called the multiplex PCR reads, giving one row per CDR3 protein. The sample holds over 400,000 distinct CDR3 sequences, about 15% seen once.

The chain links TRBV28 to TRBJ1-2, with D unresolved. The receptor was derived from a man between 18 and 35 years old with Graves' ophthalmopathy. The sequenced material came from blood. The CDR3 DNA follows: TGTGCCAGCAGTTTGCGGAACTATGGCTACACCTTC. It yields the protein CASSLRNYGYTF.